This TCR beta chain was obtained from a study of blood T cell repertoires in COVID-19. Study background: PBMCs, B-cell-depleted T cells, or T cells were the source of the cDNA or gDNA that made up the material.

The ends were cut back, 5 bases at V and 7 bases at J, with 18 bases in the middle. This CDR3 is 15 amino acids long. CDR1 SGHAT and CDR2 FQNNGV come from the germline V gene. Authors' analysis steps: How many nucleated cells were present was estimated from reference gene primer amplification. Clones were sequenced by immunoSEQ multiplex PCR, and TCRdb holds only the in-frame ones, with some missing. V and J calls and clone size are copied from that table; D and trimming were computed from the DNA. Of 150,000 to 200,000 clones listed, approximately 86% were seen once; the top ten hold 6% to 7.5%. This receptor was taken from a woman older than 75 in a cohort sampled during active or convalescent COVID-19. The rearrangement joins TRBV11-2 to TRBJ1-5; D might be TRBD1 (6 bases). Sequenced sample: peripheral blood. The CDR3 loop reads CASSPFGGGGQPQHF. For the CDR3, the DNA is TGTGCCAGCAGCCCCTTCGGCGGGGGCGGCCAGCCCCAGCATTTT.